These T cell receptor beta chains were read from a single sample in a study of T cell responses to AZD1222 COVID-19 vaccine. Sequencing was performed with immunoSEQ multiplex PCR; in TCRdb, only in-frame clones are kept and a portion is missing. The sample records about 160,000 clones, roughly nine tenths being singletons. The input for sequencing was peripheral blood, taken on day 0 of AZD1222 vaccination. All receptors come from an adult in good health. The conserved cysteine and the conserved F or W are not part of the CDR3 here. D genes are given only for firm matches.

d_call v_call cdr3_aa
TRBD2 TRBV6-1 ASSESAGGSYEQY
. TRBV28 ASSYRDVSGYT
TRBD2 TRBV5-4 ASSPGLAGVSYEQY
. TRBV5-1 ASSLAYSRTHEQY
TRBD2 TRBV7-3 ASSLMGLTQETQY
TRBD1 TRBV15 ATSRPGQVPYEQY
. TRBV11-3 ASSSNLLATGELF
TRBD1 TRBV5-5 ASTGQATSTDTQY
. TRBV18 ASSPSQGYNEQF
. TRBV19 ASSINRGNQPQH
TRBD1 TRBV30 AWSRQGDQPQH
. TRBV19 ASRLWRGTEAF
TRBD2 TRBV7-9 ASSWGLAGGGGTGELF
. TRBV27 ASSLEVRYNEQF
. TRBV4-2 ASSQGIRAGEKLF
TRBD2 TRBV4-1 ASSQGGASGRNEQF
. TRBV19 ASSTIPKDNQPQH
. TRBV6-5 ASSYVTGNTEAF